A selection of T cell receptor beta chains follows, all from one sample in a study of blood T cell repertoires in COVID-19. The method was immunoSEQ multiplex PCR; TCRdb's version includes in-frame clones alone and lacks a portion of them. The sample records tens of thousands of clones, roughly nine tenths being singletons. Sequencing used peripheral blood. These receptors came from a man between 60 and 70 years old with active COVID-19. Both conserved end residues are part of each CDR3. A D gene is named only where the DNA matches it firmly. Clone size appears in some rows only: once, few, many, or a class for an expanded clone.

d_call: TRBD1; clone_size: NA; v_call: TRBV7-8; j_call: TRBJ2-7; cdr3_length: 16; cdr3_nt: TGTGCCAGCAGCTGGAGAGCGGGACAGGGATTTTACGAGCAGTACTTC; cdr3_aa: CASSWRAGQGFYEQYF
d_call: TRBD2; clone_size: NA; v_call: TRBV28; j_call: TRBJ2-7; cdr3_length: 15; cdr3_nt: TGTGCCAGCAGTCCCATAGCGGGAGGGACCTACGAGCAGTACTTC; cdr3_aa: CASSPIAGGTYEQYF
d_call: TRBD1; clone_size: NA; v_call: TRBV28; j_call: TRBJ1-2; cdr3_length: 13; cdr3_nt: TGTGCCAGCAGTCCCGGAGGGGGCGGTGGCTACACCTTC; cdr3_aa: CASSPGGGGGYTF
d_call: TRBD2; clone_size: NA; v_call: TRBV18; j_call: TRBJ2-7; cdr3_length: 12; cdr3_nt: TGTGCCAGCTCACTGGCGGGAGACGAGCAGTACTTC; cdr3_aa: CASSLAGDEQYF
d_call: NA; clone_size: NA; v_call: TRBV11-2; j_call: TRBJ2-7; cdr3_length: 14; cdr3_nt: TGTGCCACCCGGGCTGCAGGGGAAGCCTACGAGCAGTACTTC; cdr3_aa: CATRAAGEAYEQYF
d_call: TRBD2; clone_size: once; v_call: TRBV4-1; j_call: TRBJ2-3; cdr3_length: 17; cdr3_nt: TGCGCCAGCAGCCAAGTTCACAGCGGGAGGGGCACAGATACGCAGTATTTT; cdr3_aa: CASSQVHSGRGTDTQYF
d_call: NA; clone_size: NA; v_call: TRBV7-2; j_call: TRBJ2-1; cdr3_length: 12; cdr3_nt: TGTGCCAGCAGCTTATTCTTCAATGAGCAGTTCTTC; cdr3_aa: CASSLFFNEQFF
d_call: NA; clone_size: NA; v_call: TRBV7-9; j_call: TRBJ2-1; cdr3_length: 17; cdr3_nt: TGTGCCAGCAGCTTAGCGCAGAGTTGGAGTATATACAATGAGCAGTTCTTC; cdr3_aa: CASSLAQSWSIYNEQFF
d_call: NA; clone_size: NA; v_call: TRBV5-8; j_call: TRBJ1-5; cdr3_length: 12; cdr3_nt: TGTGCCAGCAGCGCTCTAAATCAGCCCCAGCATTTT; cdr3_aa: CASSALNQPQHF
d_call: TRBD2; clone_size: NA; v_call: TRBV5-4; j_call: TRBJ2-1; cdr3_length: 15; cdr3_nt: TGTGCCAGCAGCTCCTTAGCGGGAGGATACAATGAGCAGTTCTTC; cdr3_aa: CASSSLAGGYNEQFF
d_call: NA; clone_size: few; v_call: TRBV7-9; j_call: TRBJ2-2; cdr3_length: 16; cdr3_nt: TGTGCCAGCCTGTGGGGGCCAAGCCCTAACACCGGGGAGCTGTTTTTT; cdr3_aa: CASLWGPSPNTGELFF
d_call: TRBD1; clone_size: NA; v_call: TRBV3-1/TRBV3-2; j_call: TRBJ2-7; cdr3_length: 16; cdr3_nt: TGTGCCAGCAGCCAAATCCCCGGACAGGGTCCCTACGAGCAGTACTTC; cdr3_aa: CASSQIPGQGPYEQYF
d_call: NA; clone_size: NA; v_call: TRBV19; j_call: TRBJ2-7; cdr3_length: 15; cdr3_nt: TGTGCCAGTAGACCCGGTCTGGGCTTAGGAAACGAGCAGTACTTC; cdr3_aa: CASRPGLGLGNEQYF
d_call: NA; clone_size: once; v_call: TRBV3-1/TRBV3-2; j_call: TRBJ2-6; cdr3_length: 17; cdr3_nt: TGTGCCAGCAGCCAAGGGCCCTCGAACTCTGGGGCCAACGTCCTGACTTTC; cdr3_aa: CASSQGPSNSGANVLTF
d_call: TRBD1; clone_size: NA; v_call: TRBV9; j_call: TRBJ1-1; cdr3_length: 13; cdr3_nt: TGTGCCAGCAGCGGACAGGGTCTCACTGAAGCTTTCTTT; cdr3_aa: CASSGQGLTEAFF
d_call: NA; clone_size: NA; v_call: TRBV29-1; j_call: TRBJ2-2; cdr3_length: 15; cdr3_nt: TGCAGTGAAACAGGGACCCCTTCGAACACCGGGGAGCTGTTTTTT; cdr3_aa: CSETGTPSNTGELFF
d_call: TRBD2; clone_size: NA; v_call: TRBV10-3; j_call: TRBJ2-3; cdr3_length: 15; cdr3_nt: TGTGCCGTTGGGACTAGCGGGGCGTACACAGATACGCAGTATTTT; cdr3_aa: CAVGTSGAYTDTQYF
d_call: TRBD2; clone_size: NA; v_call: TRBV3-1/TRBV3-2; j_call: TRBJ2-7; cdr3_length: 15; cdr3_nt: TGTGCCAGCAGAGAATCCGGGACTAGCAAGTACGAGCAGTACTTC; cdr3_aa: CASRESGTSKYEQYF
d_call: TRBD2; clone_size: NA; v_call: TRBV5-6; j_call: TRBJ2-5; cdr3_length: 17; cdr3_nt: TGTGCCAGCAGCTTGGGTCTAGCGGGAGGGCCGCTAGAGACCCAGTACTTC; cdr3_aa: CASSLGLAGGPLETQYF
d_call: NA; clone_size: once; v_call: TRBV18; j_call: TRBJ2-7; cdr3_length: 14; cdr3_nt: TGTGCCAGCTCACCACCGGGACTGGCCTACGAGCAGTACTTC; cdr3_aa: CASSPPGLAYEQYF
d_call: TRBD1; clone_size: NA; v_call: TRBV6-5; j_call: TRBJ1-3; cdr3_length: 14; cdr3_nt: TGTGCCAGCCGGCGGACAGGGAATGGAGACACCATATATTTT; cdr3_aa: CASRRTGNGDTIYF
d_call: NA; clone_size: NA; v_call: TRBV11-3; j_call: TRBJ1-1; cdr3_length: 13; cdr3_nt: TGTGCCAGCAGCTTGCGCAGGTACACTGAAGCTTTCTTT; cdr3_aa: CASSLRRYTEAFF
d_call: NA; clone_size: NA; v_call: TRBV7-2; j_call: TRBJ1-5; cdr3_length: 14; cdr3_nt: TGTGCCAGCAGACCACGGGACTGGTATCAGCCCCAGCATTTT; cdr3_aa: CASRPRDWYQPQHF
d_call: TRBD1; clone_size: NA; v_call: TRBV6-2/TRBV6-3; j_call: TRBJ2-5; cdr3_length: 14; cdr3_nt: TGTGCCAGCAGTAAGGGACAGTACCAAGAGACCCAGTACTTC; cdr3_aa: CASSKGQYQETQYF
d_call: TRBD1; clone_size: NA; v_call: TRBV19; j_call: TRBJ2-2; cdr3_length: 15; cdr3_nt: TGTGCCAGTAGCTTAAAGGACAGGGGAGCCGGGGAGCTGTTTTTT; cdr3_aa: CASSLKDRGAGELFF
d_call: TRBD2; clone_size: NA; v_call: TRBV28; j_call: TRBJ2-1; cdr3_length: 15; cdr3_nt: TGTGCCAGCAGTTTTCAAGCGGGAGTTGTCAATGAGCAGTTCTTC; cdr3_aa: CASSFQAGVVNEQFF
d_call: TRBD2; clone_size: NA; v_call: TRBV6-5; j_call: TRBJ2-7; cdr3_length: 11; cdr3_nt: TGTGCCAGCGTGGGGGGGTACGAGCAGTACTTC; cdr3_aa: CASVGGYEQYF